The 22 T cell receptor beta chains in this list originate from one sample, sequenced in a study of blood T cells in healthy people across ages. Sample-barcoded 5' priming and a J-beta primer mix drove a second PCR of roughly 7 to 11 cycles. TCRdb fed the 5' RACE reads into MiXCR, producing one record per CDR3 protein. Of 780,000 or so distinct CDR3 sequences in the sample, 45% to 70% are singletons; the top ten hold 20% to 30%. Sample: blood. Source of these receptors: a middle-aged man in good health.

The chain joins TRBV7-2 to TRBJ2-1; D gene unclear. Germline assignment: CDR1 SGHTA and CDR2 FQGNSA. Trimming removed 7 bases at V and 7 bases at J, with 20 bases between. The length of the CDR3 is 15 residues. The DNA of the CDR3 is TGTGCCAGCACCCCAAGTGCAGGATCGATTAATGAGCAGTTCTTC. As protein: CASTPSAGSINEQFF.

V usage is TRBV19 and J usage is TRBJ1-5; the D gene is possibly TRBD1 (5 bases). The CDR3 contains 14 residues. V lost 4 bases and J 4 bases, leaving 11 bases between the germline ends. The germline V gene has CDR1 LNHDA and CDR2 SQIVND (reference sequence). The CDR3 nucleotides read TGTGCCAGTAGTACCGGGACGCAGAATCAGCCCCAGCATTTT. It translates to CASSTGTQNQPQHF.

The chain recombines TRBV29-1 with TRBJ2-2; D perhaps matches TRBD2 (5 bases). The CDR3 contains 14 residues. Trimming took 6 bases from V and 6 from J, leaving 17 bases between them. Germline loops: CDR1 SQVTM, CDR2 ANQGSEA. CDR3 loop: CSVDQLDSAGELFF. CDR3 nucleotides: TGCAGCGTCGATCAACTAGACTCCGCCGGGGAGCTGTTTTTT.

The V call is TRBV12-3 or TRBV12-4, the J call TRBJ2-1; D is perhaps TRBD2 (6 bases). This CDR3 has 16 amino acids. V was clipped by 3 bases and J by 4 bases, with 16 bases between them. Here the CDR3 reads CASSLRAGSSYNEQFF. For the CDR3, the DNA is TGTGCCAGCAGTTTGCGGGCCGGGAGTTCATACAATGAGCAGTTCTTC.

The chain carries TRBV12-3 or TRBV12-4 and TRBJ2-3, with TRBD1 matching 9 bases. The ends lost 7 bases at V and 6 bases at J; junction bases unmatched: 8. CDR3 size: 14 residues. The CDR3 here is CASTAGQGHDTQYF. CDR3 DNA sequence: TGTGCCAGCACCGCGGGACAGGGTCACGATACGCAGTATTTT.

The chain carries TRBV7-8 and TRBJ2-6, with 7 bases aligning to TRBD1. There are 17 residues in the CDR3. Germline CDR1 reads SGHVS; CDR2 reads FQNEAQ. The trim removed 5 bases at V and 2 bases at J, leaving 9 bases unmatched. The CDR3 loop reads CASSPGTVRAGANVLTF. The CDR3 nucleotides read TGTGCCAGCAGCCCGGGGACAGTTAGGGCTGGGGCCAACGTCCTGACTTTC.

The chain links TRBV6-2 or TRBV6-3 to TRBJ1-1; no clear D gene. The V gene lost 2 bases and the J gene lost 1 base, with 11 bases spanning the gap. Germline values: CDR1 MNHEY, CDR2 SVGEGT. This CDR3 is built from 15 residues. The CDR3 spells CASSYTLPRNTEAFF. The DNA for the CDR3 is TGTGCCAGCAGTTACACCCTGCCCAGGAACACTGAAGCTTTCTTT.

The gene calls are TRBV10-3 and TRBJ2-1, with D maybe TRBD2 (6 bases). Trimming took 5 bases from V and 6 from J, leaving 23 bases between them. Germline V gene data show CDR1 as ENHRY and CDR2 as SYGVKD. The CDR3 runs 17 residues. CDR3: CAISPRMEGIGVNEQFF. DNA of the CDR3: TGTGCCATCAGTCCCAGGATGGAGGGAATAGGCGTCAATGAGCAGTTCTTC.

This clonotype was seen just once. The chain joins TRBV3-1 to TRBJ2-5, with 11 nucleotides matching TRBD2. J lost 11 bases, V lost 8 bases, and 22 bases had no gene match. CDR1 and CDR2 (germline): LGHDT, YNNKEL (reference sequence). The CDR3 is 17 amino acids. The CDR3 sequence is CASRGASGRLGGYEQYF. Here the CDR3 DNA reads TGTGCCAGCCGCGGAGCTAGCGGGAGGTTAGGTGGTTATGAGCAGTACTTC.

The chain combines TRBV5-5 with TRBJ2-1, with 12 bases lining up with TRBD2. V gave up 5 bases and J gave up 2 bases; unmatched junction bases: 17. The CDR3 has 20 residues. Germline lookup yields CDR1 SGHKS and CDR2 YYEKEE (reference sequence). In nucleotides, the CDR3 is TGTGCCAGCAGGGGGGGCGGACAGACCAGACTAGCGGGGGCCTACAATGAGCAGTTCTTC. Residues: CASRGGGQTRLAGAYNEQFF.

This clonotype was detected a few times. This chain links TRBV24-1 with TRBJ2-3; 11 bases line up with TRBD2. CDR1 and CDR2 from the germline V gene are KGHDR and SFDVKD. The CDR3 runs to 16 residues. The V segment lost 2 bases and the J segment 0 bases; nucleotides outside the gene matches: 0. Here the CDR3 reads CATSDWTSGSTDTQYF. DNA for the CDR3: TGTGCCACCAGTGATTGGACTAGCGGGAGCACAGATACGCAGTATTTT.

A remark on this clonotype: This may arise from a read error, as a much more abundant clone is one base away. J is TRBJ2-3 and V is TRBV3-1; 8 positions agree with TRBD2. Germline lookup yields CDR1 LGHDT and CDR2 YNNKEL (reference sequence). This CDR3 is 12 amino acids long. V shed 5 bases and J 10 bases; nucleotides not matched to a gene: 5. CDR3 nucleotide sequence: TGTGCCAGCAGCTTAGCGGGAACCGCGCAGTATTTT. Translated, it gives CASSLAGTAQYF.

V usage is TRBV7-2 and J usage is TRBJ2-1, with 8 bases matching TRBD2. Germline trimming cut 1 base from V and 12 bases from J; bases unmatched to any gene: 5. CDR3 length: 13 amino acids. Looked up from germline, CDR1 is SGHTA and CDR2 is FQGNSA. The CDR3 DNA is TGTGCCAGCAGCTTAGTCTCGGCGGGGGGGCAGTTCTTC. Encoded protein: CASSLVSAGGQFF.

With regard to this clonotype: Relative to the germline gene, one junction end is altered; a read error may explain this. This chain uses TRBV20-1 with TRBJ2-3; maybe TRBD1 (6 bases). This CDR3 comprises 12 residues. Germline CDR1 is DFQATT and CDR2 is SNEGSKA (reference sequence). CDR3 nucleotides: TGCAGTGCTGAGGGGGATCGGGATACGCGGTATTTT. Amino acids: CSAEGDRDTRYF.

This clonotype has a single count. The genes are TRBV27 and TRBJ2-3, with D perhaps TRBD2 (6 bases). Trimming shortened V by 2 bases and J by 0 bases, and 12 bases separated the two germline ends. This CDR3 is built from 16 residues. CDR1 MNHEY and CDR2 SMNVEV come from the germline V gene (reference sequence). The chain's CDR3 is CASSLGGTPSTDTQYF. CDR3 sequence (DNA): TGTGCCAGCAGTTTAGGAGGGACCCCGAGCACAGATACGCAGTATTTT.

CDR3 residues: CASSEAEGKALSPLHF. As DNA, the CDR3 is TGTGCCAGCAGTGAAGCTGAGGGGAAGGCCCTTTCACCCCTCCACTTT. The rearrangement uses TRBV2 and TRBJ1-6; TRBD1 is a possible D gene (5 bases). V shed 0 bases and J shed 9 bases, with 15 bases lying between them. CDR1 and CDR2 (germline): SNHLY, FYNNEI. The CDR3 spans 16 residues.

The CDR3 sequence is CAISGELGGETQYF. CDR3 DNA: TGTGCCATCAGTGGGGAACTAGGAGGGGAGACCCAGTACTTC. The V gene is TRBV10-3, the J gene TRBJ2-5; the D gene is possibly TRBD2 (6 bases). Between the trimmed V and J ends, which lost 4 bases and 5 bases, there was a span of 14 bases. Per germline, CDR1 ENHRY and CDR2 SYGVKD. This CDR3 has 14 amino acids.

The chain couples TRBV5-1 to TRBJ2-7; D may correspond to TRBD1 or TRBD2 (5 bases each). This CDR3 has 15 residues. Trimming left V 4 bases short and J 2 bases short, with 16 bases between. Per germline, CDR1 SGHRS and CDR2 YFSETQ. CDR3 nucleotides: TGCGCCAGCAGCCCAGACAGCGGTCGAACCTACGAGCAGTACTTC. Translation: CASSPDSGRTYEQYF.

This clonotype was counted between two and nine times. CDR3 loop: CASSRTAGRQSGQFF. The CDR3 region has the DNA TGTGCCAGCAGCCGGACAGCGGGCAGACAGTCAGGGCAGTTCTTC. The V call is TRBV11-3, the J call TRBJ2-1; D could derive from TRBD1 or TRBD2 (6 bases each). The germline V and J ends were trimmed by 5 bases and 12 bases, with 23 bases remaining between them. The CDR3 has 15 amino acids. Germline V gene sequence: CDR1 SGHNT, CDR2 YENEEA.

This clonotype was counted between two and nine times. This sequence joins TRBV5-1 and TRBJ1-2; D is undetermined. Between the trimmed V and J ends, which lost 0 bases and 6 bases, there was a span of 15 bases. Germline CDR1 SGHRS, CDR2 YFSETQ. This CDR3 is built from 15 residues. CDR3: CASSLEGGQFNGYTF. DNA of the CDR3: TGCGCCAGCAGCTTGGAGGGTGGGCAGTTTAATGGCTACACCTTC.

The chain employs TRBV20-1 and TRBJ1-5, with D perhaps matching TRBD1 (5 bases). CDR1 and CDR2 (germline): DFQATT, SNEGSKA (reference sequence). The CDR3 has 13 residues. Trimming shortened V by 4 bases and J by 3 bases, and 10 bases separated the two germline ends. Here the CDR3 reads CSATDRINQPQHF. CDR3 coding DNA: TGCAGTGCTACCGACAGAATCAATCAGCCCCAGCATTTT.

Concerning this clonotype itself: Given a much more abundant clone one base away, this may be a read error. The gene calls are TRBV29-1 and TRBJ1-2; 7 positions agree with TRBD1. CDR3 length equals 14 residues. CDR1 and CDR2 (germline): SQVTM, ANQGSEA. Here the CDR3 DNA reads TGCAGCGTGGAAGACAGGGAAGCGGAACATGGCTACACCTTC. Residues: CSVEDREAEHGYTF. Full variable domain (missing parts from reference TRBV29-1 and TRBJ1-2): SAVISQKPSRDICQRGTSLTIQCQVDSQVTMMFWYRQQPGQSLTLIATANQGSEATYESGFVIDKFPISRPNLTFSTLTVSNMSPEDSSIYLCSVEDREAEHGYTFGSGTRLTVV.